These 6 T cell receptor beta chains originate from one sample sequenced in a study of T-cell reconstitution after alpha-beta-depleted transplantation in children. It was with unique molecular identifiers that the TCRbeta library was prepared. TCRdb reanalysed the PCR reads using MiXCR and keeps one entry per CDR3 protein. The data show 200,000 to 300,000 distinct CDR3 sequences, about 12% seen once. This specimen was PBMCs from the stem cell graft donor, taken from the stem cell graft. Every receptor here comes from a human donor who donated a stem cell graft to a child with acute lymphoblastic leukemia.

The gene calls are TRBV19 and TRBJ1-1; 8 bases agree with TRBD1. This CDR3 has 15 amino acids. V lost 4 bases, J lost 4 bases, and 8 bases stayed unmatched. Germline assignment: CDR1 LNHDA and CDR2 SQIVND (reference sequence). The CDR3 reads CASSTNLGQGTEAFF. The CDR3 DNA follows: TGTGCCAGTAGTACCAATCTTGGACAGGGCACTGAAGCTTTCTTT.

There are many counts of this clonotype. The gene calls are TRBV18 and TRBJ1-2; no reliable D call. Germline loops: CDR1 KGHSH, CDR2 LQKENI. Trimming stripped 3 bases from V and 10 bases from J, with 15 bases between. The CDR3 loop spans 13 amino acids. The CDR3 region has the DNA TGTGCCAGCTCACCCGAACGGCAGGCCTCCTACACCTTC. It specifies CASSPERQASYTF.

V is TRBV15 and J is TRBJ2-1; the match to TRBD1 covers 7 bases. The V gene's germline CDR1 is LNHNV and CDR2 YYDKDF (reference sequence). The CDR3 sequence is 14 residues long. V was clipped by 3 bases and J by 5 bases; unmatched bases: 4. In nucleotides, the CDR3 is TGTGCCACCAGCAGTTACAGGGGACACAATGAGCAGTTCTTC. It encodes CATSSYRGHNEQFF.

This chain joins TRBV7-2 and TRBJ1-4; no clear D gene. The CDR3 totals 14 residues. The germline V gene has CDR1 SGHTA and CDR2 FQGNSA. Trimming took off 1 base at V and 4 bases at J, with 7 bases between the two ends. Here the CDR3 DNA reads TGTGCCAGCAGCTTAGGTGGGAGTAATGAAAAACTGTTTTTT. Its translation: CASSLGGSNEKLFF.

This clonotype was recorded at least ten times. The chain's CDR3 is CASSARRGLPLMNTEAFF. The CDR3 bases are TGTGCCAGCAGCGCCCGTCGCGGCCTTCCTCTTATGAACACTGAAGCTTTCTTT. The V gene is TRBV4-2, the J gene TRBJ1-1; D gene unclear. Germline V gene sequence: CDR1 LGHNA, CDR2 YNFKEQ. CDR3 length: 18 residues. V was shortened by 5 bases and J by 0 bases, with 22 bases between the two germline ends.

This clonotype was picked up many times. The chain recombines TRBV9 with TRBJ1-2; unclear D gene. Germline CDR1 SGDLS, CDR2 YYNGEE. Trimming pared 1 base from V and 8 bases from J, leaving 12 bases between. CDR3 length equals 13 residues. The CDR3 loop reads CASSVTPSRGYTF. The CDR3 DNA sequence: TGTGCCAGCAGCGTAACCCCCTCCAGGGGCTACACCTTC.